Here is one TCR beta chain with its context. Its specificity is not known. Profiled with immunoSEQ multiplex PCR; TCRdb holds only in-frame clones, not every one. The repertoire includes 45,000 to 50,000 clones, approximately 94% of them detected once, and 2.5% to 3.5% sits in the top ten. The data belong to a study of T cell therapy after organ transplantation. Findings and limits, study-wide: Minimal repertoire change after therapy followed marked pretherapy expansions in nonresponders.

The clonotype was recovered from a human patient who had received a solid organ transplant and had CMV disease. Sequenced here: CD8+ T cells from blood, sampled before autologous CMV-specific T cell therapy.

Written as DNA, the CDR3 is TGTGCCAGCAGTCTTTTAGGGTCCACCTACGAGCAGTACTTC. The encoded protein is CASSLLGSTYEQYF. The chain couples TRBV27 to TRBJ2-7; no clear D. Trimming cost V 5 bases and J 2 bases, with 13 bases left between them. CDR3 size: 14 residues. CDR1 MNHEY and CDR2 SMNVEV come from the germline V gene (reference sequence).